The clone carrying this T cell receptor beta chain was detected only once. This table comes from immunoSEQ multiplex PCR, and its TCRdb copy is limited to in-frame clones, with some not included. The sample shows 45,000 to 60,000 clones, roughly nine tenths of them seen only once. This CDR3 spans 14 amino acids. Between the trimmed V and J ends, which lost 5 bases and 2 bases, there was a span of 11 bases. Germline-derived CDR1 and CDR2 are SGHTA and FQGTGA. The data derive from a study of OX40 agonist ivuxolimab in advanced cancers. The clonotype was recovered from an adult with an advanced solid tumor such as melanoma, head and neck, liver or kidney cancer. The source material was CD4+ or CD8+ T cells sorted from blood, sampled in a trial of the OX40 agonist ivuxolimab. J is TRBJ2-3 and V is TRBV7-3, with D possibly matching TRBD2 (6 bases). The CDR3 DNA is TGTGCCAGCAGCCCCGGGACTTACACAGATACGCAGTATTTT. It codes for CASSPGTYTDTQYF.